This note documents a single TCR beta chain sequence. Its antigen specificity is not known. No much larger clone exists at a distance of one base, and base qualities are not known. The record originates from a study of blood T cell repertoires in COVID-19 (TCRdb year 2020). Notes on the research overall: Samples covering the acute and convalescent phases of COVID-19 were provided by collaborators in the United States, Italy and Spain. The material from the prospective study consisted of cDNA or gDNA derived from T cells, B-cell-depleted T cells, or PBMCs. Subjects who had been exposed to COVID-19, were actively infected with it, or had recovered from it provided the deeply sampled blood TCRbeta repertoires that made up the dataset. The repertoires were made available in a free public database intended to serve as a resource for research on the immune response to SARS-CoV-2. Samples came from the ongoing ImmuneRACE study (first 160 participants) plus 1,254 subjects from 6 global collaborators. A de-identified subject ID, COVID-19 status, age in years and sex were almost always included in the sample metadata. Where available, HLA class I and class II types were obtained from metadata supplied by the sample provider rather than from assay-based typing. What the authors observed across the whole study: The quantity of clinical and demographic metadata differed by source and by participant and was supplied without curation.

The immunoSEQ Assay, a bias-controlled multiplex PCR, was used to amplify TCRbeta CDR3 regions from genomic DNA. From the authors' description of their analysis: Within the assay, amplification of reference gene primers was used to estimate how many nucleated cells each sample contained. To quantify the absolute abundance of each unique TCRbeta CDR3 rearrangement, sequence reads were collapsed and filtered. For each sample, productive Simpson clonality was calculated as the square root of Simpson's diversity index over productive rearrangements. This immuneACCESS table, as held by TCRdb, lists in-frame sequences with V and J called but not all clones. Of the missing ones, under half trace to an unresolved V gene in checked studies; the others have no known cause. V and J calls and clone size are copied from that table; D and trimming were computed from the DNA. The sample data list hundreds of thousands of clones, and more than 80% of these were observed just once. Approximately 7.5% of the sample belongs to the ten largest clones.

CDR1 SGHAT and CDR2 FQNNGV were looked up in the germline V gene. From the cysteine up to the phenylalanine, the CDR3 has a length of 18 residues. Here the CDR3 DNA is all that survives: 54 bases in frame from base 1. V is pruned by 6 bases and J by 2 bases, leaving 15 bases of the junction without a gene match. At one collaborating source in Seattle, patients were enrolled during active infection and were followed longitudinally through the course of disease. Collaborating institutions collected whole blood in K2EDTA tubes following their own protocols. For TCRbeta analysis, collaborator samples were shipped as frozen whole blood, as isolated PBMCs, or as DNA extracted from either sample type.

The chain was built from TRBV11-2 and TRBJ2-3; 9 central bases correspond to TRBD2. The sequence was collected from a woman older than 75 with COVID-19, enrolled during active disease. Sequenced: peripheral blood. The nucleotide sequence is given as TGTGCCAGCAGGGCCGACCGGCGGGGGGGCCGGAACACAGATACGCAGTATTTT. Translated, this gives CASRADRRGGRNTDTQYF.